What follows are 7 T cell receptor beta chains derived from one specimen sequenced in a study of shared clonotypes between healthy human individuals (dated by TCRdb to 2018 to 2020). Library preparation was by the immunoSEQ multiplex PCR assay. Sourced from immuneACCESS, this table was stored by TCRdb with only in-frame sequences that have V and J called. A share of the clones is absent; for the studies checked, an unresolved V gene accounts for under half, and the remainder has no known explanation. The sample table lists roughly 500,000 clones, approximately 80% of them with a count of one. The ten largest clones add up to 10% to 15% of the sample. The sequenced sample was PBMCs. These receptors all stem from a middle-aged woman in good health. Some clones in this sample may be carry-over from other donors' samples.

V gene TRBV21-1 combines with J gene TRBJ2-5; the table gives TRBD1 as D, unverified against the DNA. TRBV21-1 is classified as a pseudogene. CDR3 length: 13 amino acids. The CDR3 DNA sequence: TGTGCCAGCAAGGCAGGGGTGGAAGAGACCCAGTACTTC. It encodes CASKAGVEETQYF.

The chain joins TRBV5-1 to TRBJ2-5; D tentatively reads TRBD1 or TRBD2 (5 bases each). The CDR3 loop spans 16 amino acids. Germline CDR1 and CDR2: SGHRS and YFSETQ. The V end lost 1 base, the J end lost 2 bases, and 15 bases lay between the germline ends. DNA of the CDR3: TGCGCCAGCAGCTTGCAGGTGGGGCGGGCGCAAGAGACCCAGTACTTC. Protein product: CASSLQVGRAQETQYF.

Only one count was recorded for this clone. The V gene is TRBV29-1, the J gene TRBJ1-4; no clear D. Germline-derived CDR1 and CDR2 are SQVTM and ANQGSEA. With 4 bases removed from V and 5 bases from J, the gap between germline ends came to 5 bases. The CDR3 extends over 11 amino acids. The CDR3 here is CSVALNEKLFF. In nucleotides, the CDR3 is TGCAGCGTTGCCCTAAATGAAAAACTGTTTTTT.

The chain links TRBV2 to TRBJ2-1; 12 nucleotides line up with TRBD1. The CDR3 sequence is 15 residues long. Germline assignment: CDR1 SNHLY and CDR2 FYNNEI. V trimming: 4 bases; J trimming: 4 bases; junction bases outside the gene matches: 2. CDR3 protein: CASSGDRGPYNEQFF. In nucleotides, the CDR3 is TGTGCCAGCAGTGGGGACAGGGGGCCTTACAATGAGCAGTTCTTC.

The chain employs TRBV29-1 and TRBJ2-1; possibly TRBD2 for D (6 bases). Germline lookup yields CDR1 SQVTM and CDR2 ANQGSEA. The germline V and J ends were trimmed by 7 bases and 5 bases, with 21 bases remaining between them. CDR3 length: 15 residues. The CDR3 nucleotides read TGCAGCGCCCAGAAGTGGGGCTGGGGGGACAATGAGCAGTTCTTC. Its translation: CSAQKWGWGDNEQFF.

The chain carries TRBV2 and TRBJ1-2; D possibly corresponds to TRBD1 (6 bases). The CDR3 covers 16 residues. V was clipped by 5 bases and J by 5 bases, with 21 bases between them. The germline gives CDR1 SNHLY, CDR2 FYNNEI. CDR3 amino acids: CASSRTGTTPLYGYTF. In nucleotides, the CDR3 is TGTGCCAGCAGTCGAACCGGGACAACACCCTTGTATGGCTACACCTTC.

This CDR3 is CAWSQTEVHGYTF. CDR3 nucleotide sequence: TGTGCCTGGAGTCAGACAGAAGTCCATGGCTACACCTTC. The chain employs TRBV30 and TRBJ1-2; tentative D call: TRBD1 (5 bases). Germline CDR1 and CDR2: GTSNPN and SVGIG (reference sequence). V was clipped by 2 bases and J by 6 bases, with 13 bases between them. CDR3 length equals 13 residues.